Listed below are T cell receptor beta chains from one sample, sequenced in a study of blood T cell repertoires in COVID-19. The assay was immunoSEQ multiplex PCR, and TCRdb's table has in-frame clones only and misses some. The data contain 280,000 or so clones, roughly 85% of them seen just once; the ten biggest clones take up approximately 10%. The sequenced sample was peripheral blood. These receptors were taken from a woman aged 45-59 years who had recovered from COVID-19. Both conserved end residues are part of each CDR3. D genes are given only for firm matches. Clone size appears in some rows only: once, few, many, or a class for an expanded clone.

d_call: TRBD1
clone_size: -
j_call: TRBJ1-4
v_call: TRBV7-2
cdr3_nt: TGTGCCAGCAGCTTAGGGCTGCCAGGGGGAGGTGAAAAACTGTTTTTT
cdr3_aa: CASSLGLPGGGEKLFF

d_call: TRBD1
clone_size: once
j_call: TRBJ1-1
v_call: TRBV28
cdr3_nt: TGTGCCAGCAGTTGGGACAGGGAGAAAGCTTTCTTT
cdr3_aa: CASSWDREKAFF

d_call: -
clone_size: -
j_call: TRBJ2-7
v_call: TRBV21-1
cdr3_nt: TGTGCCAGCAAGCCAGGGGGTGTGTACGAGCAGTACTTC
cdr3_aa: CASKPGGVYEQYF

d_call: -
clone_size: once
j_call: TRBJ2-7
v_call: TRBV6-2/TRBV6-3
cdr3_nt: TGTGCCAGCAGTTACATGGGGCTTACCTACGAGCAGTACTTC
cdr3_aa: CASSYMGLTYEQYF

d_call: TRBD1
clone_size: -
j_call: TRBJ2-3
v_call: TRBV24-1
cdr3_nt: TGTGCCACCAGTGATCCGGGACAGGGGCCGACAGATACGCAGTATTTT
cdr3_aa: CATSDPGQGPTDTQYF

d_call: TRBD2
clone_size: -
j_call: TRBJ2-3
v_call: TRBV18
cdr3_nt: TGTGCCAGCTCACCCGTCCCGGGACCGGGGGGTACGCAGTATTTT
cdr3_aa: CASSPVPGPGGTQYF

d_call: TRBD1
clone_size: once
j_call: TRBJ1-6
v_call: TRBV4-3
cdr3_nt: TGCGCCAGCAGCCTTGACAGGGGACATAATTCACCCCTCCACTTT
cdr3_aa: CASSLDRGHNSPLHF

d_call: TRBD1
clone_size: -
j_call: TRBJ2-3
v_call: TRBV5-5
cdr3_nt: TGTGCCAGCAGCCGGGACAGGGGGCGCAAAACAGATACGCAGTATTTT
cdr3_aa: CASSRDRGRKTDTQYF

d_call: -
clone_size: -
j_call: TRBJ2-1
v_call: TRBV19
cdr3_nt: TGTGCCAGTAGCACCTTGGGTCCCCAGAGACGCAGCGGAGAGCAGTTCTTC
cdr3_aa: CASSTLGPQRRSGEQFF

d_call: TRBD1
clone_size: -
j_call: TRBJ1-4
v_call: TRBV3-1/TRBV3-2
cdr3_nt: TGTGCCAGCAGCCACCTAGGACAGGCTAATGAAAAACTGTTTTTT
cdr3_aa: CASSHLGQANEKLFF

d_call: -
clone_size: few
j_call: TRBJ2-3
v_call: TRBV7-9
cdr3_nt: TGTGCCAGCAGCCCCCCTTGGCGGGTCGGCACAGATACGCAGTATTTT
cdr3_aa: CASSPPWRVGTDTQYF

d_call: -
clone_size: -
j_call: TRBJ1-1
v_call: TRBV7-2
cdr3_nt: TGTGCCAGCAGCTTAGCGCCAGTGGGGGCTGGGACTGAAGCTTTCTTT
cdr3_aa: CASSLAPVGAGTEAFF

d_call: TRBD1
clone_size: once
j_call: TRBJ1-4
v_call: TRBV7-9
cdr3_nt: TGTGCCAGCAGCTTAGCCCGAACGGGACAGGGGGCGCGGGAAAAACTGTTTTTT
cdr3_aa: CASSLARTGQGAREKLFF

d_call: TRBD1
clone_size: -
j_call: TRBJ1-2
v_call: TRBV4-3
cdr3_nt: TGCGCCAGCAGCCCTTGGACAGGGACAACCTATGGCTACACCTTC
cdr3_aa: CASSPWTGTTYGYTF

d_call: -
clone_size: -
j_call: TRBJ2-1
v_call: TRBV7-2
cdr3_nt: TGTGCCAGCAGCTTATATCGGTACAATGAGCAGTTCTTC
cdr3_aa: CASSLYRYNEQFF

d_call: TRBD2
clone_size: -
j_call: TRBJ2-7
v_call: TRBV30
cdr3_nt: TGTGCCTGGAGTGCCGGGCGGGGGAGCAACGAGCAGTACTTC
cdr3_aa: CAWSAGRGSNEQYF

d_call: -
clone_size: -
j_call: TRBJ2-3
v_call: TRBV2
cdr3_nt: TGTGCCAGCAACTCCCTTAGCACAGATACGCAGTATTTT
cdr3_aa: CASNSLSTDTQYF

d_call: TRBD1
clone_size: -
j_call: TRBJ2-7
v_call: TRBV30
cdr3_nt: TGTGCCTGGAACCGACAGGGGGCTTCCTACGAGCAGTACTTC
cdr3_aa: CAWNRQGASYEQYF

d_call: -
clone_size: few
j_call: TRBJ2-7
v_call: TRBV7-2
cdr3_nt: TGTGCCAGCAGCTTCGGAGACGGAGCCTACGAGCAGTACTTC
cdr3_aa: CASSFGDGAYEQYF

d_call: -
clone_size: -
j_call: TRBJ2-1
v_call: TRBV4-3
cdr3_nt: TGCGCCAGCAGCCAAGACCTATACGGCGGCGACTCCTACAATGAGCAGTTCTTC
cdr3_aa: CASSQDLYGGDSYNEQFF

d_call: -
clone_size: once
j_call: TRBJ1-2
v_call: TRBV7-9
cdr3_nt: TGTGCCAGCAGCTCGCAAGCAAGTGGCTACACCTTC
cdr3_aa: CASSSQASGYTF

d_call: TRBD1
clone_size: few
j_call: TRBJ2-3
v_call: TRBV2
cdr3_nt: TGTGCCAGCACCTTGACAGGGGGCGTCGATACGCAGTATTTT
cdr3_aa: CASTLTGGVDTQYF

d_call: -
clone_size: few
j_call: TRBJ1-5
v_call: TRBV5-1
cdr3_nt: TGCGCCAGCAGCTTGGCCCCGGGTATCGGTCAGCCCCAGCATTTT
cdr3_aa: CASSLAPGIGQPQHF

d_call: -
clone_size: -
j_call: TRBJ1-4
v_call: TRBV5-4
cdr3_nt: TGTGCCAGCAGCTTGGATCAGGGTGAAAAACTGTTTTTT
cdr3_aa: CASSLDQGEKLFF

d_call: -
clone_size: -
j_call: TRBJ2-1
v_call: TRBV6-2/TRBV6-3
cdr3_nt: TGTGCCAGCAGCAAGACTGGCTCCTACAATGAGCAGTTCTTC
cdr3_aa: CASSKTGSYNEQFF

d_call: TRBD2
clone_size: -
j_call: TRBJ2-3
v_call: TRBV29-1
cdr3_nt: TGCAGCGCGGGGACTAGCGGGAACACAGATACGCAGTATTTT
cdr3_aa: CSAGTSGNTDTQYF

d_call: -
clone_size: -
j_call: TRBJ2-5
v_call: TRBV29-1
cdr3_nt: TGCAGCGTTGAAGGTATAGGGACACCTCCCGAGACCCAGTACTTC
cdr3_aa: CSVEGIGTPPETQYF

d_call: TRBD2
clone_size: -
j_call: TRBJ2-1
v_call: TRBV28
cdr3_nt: TGTGCCAGCAGTTCAACTAGCGGGAGGGCGAATGAGCAGTTCTTC
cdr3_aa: CASSSTSGRANEQFF

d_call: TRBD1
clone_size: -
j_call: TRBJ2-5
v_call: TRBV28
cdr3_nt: TGTGCCAGCAGCCAGCTACAGGGGACAGAGACCCAGTACTTC
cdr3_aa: CASSQLQGTETQYF

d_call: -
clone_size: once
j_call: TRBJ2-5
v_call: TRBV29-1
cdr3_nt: TGCAGCGCCGGAGGGGTCAGTGGAGAGACCCAGTACTTC
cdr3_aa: CSAGGVSGETQYF

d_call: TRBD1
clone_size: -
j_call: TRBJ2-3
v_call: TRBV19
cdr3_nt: TGTGCCAGTAGGGAACAGGGGAGTGCAGATACGCAGTATTTT
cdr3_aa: CASREQGSADTQYF